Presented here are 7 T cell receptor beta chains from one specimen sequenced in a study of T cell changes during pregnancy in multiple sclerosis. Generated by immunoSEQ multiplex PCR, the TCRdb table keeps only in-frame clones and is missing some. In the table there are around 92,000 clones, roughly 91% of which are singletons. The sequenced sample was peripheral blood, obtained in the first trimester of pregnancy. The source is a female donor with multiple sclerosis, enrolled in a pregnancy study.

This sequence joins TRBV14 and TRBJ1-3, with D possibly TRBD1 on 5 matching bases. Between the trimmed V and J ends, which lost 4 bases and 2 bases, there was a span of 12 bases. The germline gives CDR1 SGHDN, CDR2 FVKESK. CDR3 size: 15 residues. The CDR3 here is CASSRQILTGNTIYF. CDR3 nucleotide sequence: TGTGCCAGCAGCCGACAGATCCTCACTGGAAACACCATATATTTT.

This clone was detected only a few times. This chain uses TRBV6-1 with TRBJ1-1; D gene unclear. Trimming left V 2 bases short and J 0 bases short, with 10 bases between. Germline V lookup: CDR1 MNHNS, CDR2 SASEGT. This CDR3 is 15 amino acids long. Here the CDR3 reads CASSESAELNTEAFF. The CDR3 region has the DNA TGTGCCAGCAGTGAAAGTGCGGAACTGAACACTGAAGCTTTCTTT.

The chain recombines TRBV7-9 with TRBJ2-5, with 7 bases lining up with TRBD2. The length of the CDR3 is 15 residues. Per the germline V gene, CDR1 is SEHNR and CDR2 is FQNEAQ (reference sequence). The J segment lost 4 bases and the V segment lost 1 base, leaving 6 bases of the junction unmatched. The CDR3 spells CASSLVPSGGETQYF. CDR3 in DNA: TGTGCCAGCAGCTTAGTTCCTAGCGGTGGAGAGACCCAGTACTTC.

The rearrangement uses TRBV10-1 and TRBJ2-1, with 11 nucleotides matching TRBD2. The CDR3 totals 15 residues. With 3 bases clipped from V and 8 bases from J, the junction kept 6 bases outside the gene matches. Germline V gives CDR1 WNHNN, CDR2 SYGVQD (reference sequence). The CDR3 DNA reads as TGCGCCAGCAGTGAACTAGCGGGGGAGTTCGATGAGCAGTTCTTC. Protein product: CASSELAGEFDEQFF.

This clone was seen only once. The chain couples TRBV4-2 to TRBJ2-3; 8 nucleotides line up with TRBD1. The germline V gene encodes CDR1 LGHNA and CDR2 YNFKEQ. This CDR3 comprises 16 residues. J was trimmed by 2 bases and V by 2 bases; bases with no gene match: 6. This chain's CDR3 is CASSQIDRGDTDTQYF. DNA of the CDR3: TGTGCCAGCAGCCAAATTGACAGGGGCGACACAGATACGCAGTATTTT.

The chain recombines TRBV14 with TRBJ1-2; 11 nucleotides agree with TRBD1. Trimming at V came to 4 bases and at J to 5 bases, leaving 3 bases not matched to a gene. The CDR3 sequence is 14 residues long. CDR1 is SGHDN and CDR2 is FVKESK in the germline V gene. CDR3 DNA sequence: TGTGCCAGCAGCCGGACAGGGGGCCGGTATGGCTACACCTTC. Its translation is CASSRTGGRYGYTF.

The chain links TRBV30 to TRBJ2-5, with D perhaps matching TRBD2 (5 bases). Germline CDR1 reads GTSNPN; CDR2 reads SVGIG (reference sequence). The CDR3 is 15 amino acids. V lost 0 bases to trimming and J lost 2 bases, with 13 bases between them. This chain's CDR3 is CAWSVGGGRQETQYF. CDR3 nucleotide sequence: TGTGCCTGGAGTGTAGGAGGTGGCAGACAAGAGACCCAGTACTTC.